The 31 T cell receptor beta chains listed next were all sequenced from one sample in a study of blood T cell repertoires in COVID-19. Clones were read by immunoSEQ multiplex PCR, and TCRdb kept only the in-frame ones, dropping some. Among about 170,000 clones listed, roughly 70% were seen once. Sequenced sample: peripheral blood. The receptors were sampled from a woman over 75 with acute or convalescent COVID-19.

The table lists this clone with many counts. V usage is TRBV24-1 and J usage is TRBJ2-2; maybe TRBD1 (6 bases). V dropped 0 bases and J dropped 1 base, with 14 bases sitting between them. The CDR3 consists of 18 residues. CDR1 is KGHDR and CDR2 is SFDVKD in the germline V gene. Here the CDR3 DNA reads TGTGCCACCAGTGATTTGGCGGGTAGGGGACAGAACACCGGGGAGCTGTTTTTT. This sequence encodes CATSDLAGRGQNTGELFF.

The chain links TRBV6-2 or TRBV6-3 to TRBJ1-2; 7 nucleotides line up with TRBD1. CDR1 and CDR2 (germline): MNHEY, SVGEGT. CDR3 length: 14 amino acids. V lost 2 bases, J lost 4 bases, and 4 bases stayed unmatched. The CDR3 is CASSYPAGGYGYTF. CDR3 bases: TGTGCCAGCAGTTACCCGGCAGGGGGCTATGGCTACACCTTC.

This CDR3 is CASSSRDSGGRQFF. CDR3 coding DNA: TGTGCCAGCAGTTCTCGGGACTCCGGAGGTCGGCAGTTCTTC. The rearrangement links TRBV2 to TRBJ2-1; a weak D match, TRBD2 (6 bases). Germline V gene data show CDR1 as SNHLY and CDR2 as FYNNEI. The CDR3 sequence is 14 residues long. The V end was cut by 5 bases, the J end by 12 bases, with 20 bases between.

There are a few counts of this clone. This chain joins TRBV10-3 and TRBJ2-7; 8 bases match TRBD2. Germline lookup yields CDR1 ENHRY and CDR2 SYGVKD. V dropped 6 bases and J dropped 6; count of bases not matched to a gene: 7. The CDR3 length is 13 residues. The DNA for the CDR3 is TGTGCCATCAGGGGACTAGAGGGCGGCGAGCAGTACTTC. This gives the protein CAIRGLEGGEQYF.

V and J are TRBV4-1 and TRBJ2-1; 7 nucleotides agree with TRBD2. The germline gives CDR1 MGHRA, CDR2 YSYEKL. V was pared by 1 base and J by 6 bases, with 18 bases of the junction left unmatched. The CDR3 totals 19 residues. CDR3 sequence reads: CASSQGAVYGRSRVNEQFF. The CDR3 DNA is TGCGCCAGCAGCCAAGGAGCTGTTTACGGGAGGTCGCGGGTCAATGAGCAGTTCTTC.

This sequence joins TRBV28 and TRBJ2-7, with 10 bases matching TRBD2. V lost 4 bases to trimming and J lost 2 bases; unmatched junction nucleotides: 14. Germline CDR1 is MDHEN and CDR2 is SYDVKM. The CDR3 spans 18 residues. The CDR3 sequence: CASSYPNEIAGGTYEQYF. In nucleotides, the CDR3 is TGTGCCAGCAGTTACCCCAATGAGATAGCGGGAGGAACCTACGAGCAGTACTTC.

J is TRBJ2-6 and V is TRBV5-5; TRBD1 might be the D (6 bases). Per germline, CDR1 SGHKS and CDR2 YYEKEE (reference sequence). V was shortened by 3 bases and J by 4 bases, with 20 bases between the two germline ends. This CDR3 region has 18 residues. In nucleotides, the CDR3 is TGTGCCAGCAGCTCGATAGGACAGCTGCTGAGAGGGGCCAACGTCCTGACTTTC. Its translation: CASSSIGQLLRGANVLTF.

The gene calls are TRBV18 and TRBJ1-1, with D possibly TRBD1 on 5 matching bases. CDR3 length equals 14 residues. Germline CDR1 KGHSH, CDR2 LQKENI. With 4 bases removed from V and 1 base from J, the gap between germline ends came to 10 bases. This chain's CDR3 is CASSRPTENTEAFF. In DNA, the CDR3 is TGTGCCAGCTCACGACCGACAGAGAACACTGAAGCTTTCTTT.

V and J are TRBV7-2 and TRBJ1-6; TRBD1 agrees at 7 bases. The CDR3 runs 14 residues. V shed 5 bases and J 6 bases; nucleotides not matched to a gene: 4. The V gene's germline CDR1 is SGHTA and CDR2 FQGNSA. CDR3 nucleotide sequence: TGTGCCAGCAGCAAGGGACAGACTAATTCACCCCTCCACTTT. Translating it yields CASSKGQTNSPLHF.

The V and J genes are TRBV5-1 and TRBJ2-7; 7 bases are shared with TRBD2. This CDR3 spans 16 amino acids. V lost 6 bases and J lost 2; bases outside the gene matches: 14. Germline V lookup: CDR1 SGHRS, CDR2 YFSETQ. In DNA, the CDR3 is TGCGCCAGCACCCTCGAGTCAAGCGGGACTACCTACGAGCAGTACTTC. Residues: CASTLESSGTTYEQYF.

The J gene is TRBJ2-2, the V gene TRBV27, with 7 nucleotides matching TRBD2. Germline assignment: CDR1 MNHEY and CDR2 SMNVEV (reference sequence). The CDR3 sequence is 20 residues long. V gave up 7 bases and J gave up 0 bases; unmatched junction bases: 20. CDR3 nucleotide sequence: TGTGCCAGCACCTTTGTGGGGCTGGCGGGGGAGGGCTCGAACACCGGGGAGCTGTTTTTT. It yields the protein CASTFVGLAGEGSNTGELFF.

V is TRBV9 and J is TRBJ2-7; TRBD2 matches 8 bases. From germline, CDR1 is SGDLS and CDR2 YYNGEE. After removal of 0 bases from V and 2 bases from J, the junction contained 4 bases not matched to a gene. This CDR3 contains 15 residues. Here the CDR3 reads CASSVALAEPYEQYF. In DNA form, the CDR3 reads TGTGCCAGCAGCGTAGCACTAGCGGAGCCCTACGAGCAGTACTTC. The complete variable domain, with remaining parts taken from reference TRBV9 and TRBJ2-7, reads DSGVTQTPKHLITATGQRVTLRCSPRSGDLSVYWYQQSLDQGLQFLIQYYNGEERAKGNILERFSAQQFPDLHSELNLSSLELGDSALYFCASSVALAEPYEQYFGPGTRLTVT.

This clone was seen only a few times. J is TRBJ1-4 and V is TRBV18; 12 bases match TRBD1. Germline trimming cut 9 bases from V and 9 bases from J; bases unmatched to any gene: 5. From germline, CDR1 is KGHSH and CDR2 LQKENI. This CDR3 contains 13 residues. The DNA for the CDR3 is TGTGCCAGTTCCGGGACAGGGGGCCAAAAACTGTTTTTT. Its translation is CASSGTGGQKLFF.

The genes are TRBV6-5 and TRBJ1-2; D is unresolved. CDR1 MNHEY and CDR2 SVGAGI come from the germline V gene. V dropped 0 bases and J dropped 4 bases, with 9 bases sitting between them. This CDR3 contains 14 residues. CDR3 residues: CASSYSTGGYGYTF. The CDR3 coding sequence is TGTGCCAGCAGTTACTCGACGGGAGGCTATGGCTACACCTTC.

This clone was seen a few times. V is TRBV11-2 and J is TRBJ2-7; maybe TRBD2 (6 bases). The length of the CDR3 is 13 residues. Per germline, CDR1 SGHAT and CDR2 FQNNGV. The V and J ends lost 1 base and 7 bases respectively, with 11 bases between them. The CDR3 DNA is TGTGCCAGCAGCTTAGGTTATGGAGGGGAGCAGTACTTC. The encoded protein is CASSLGYGGEQYF.

The J gene is TRBJ2-3, the V gene TRBV4-1; 8 nucleotides match TRBD1. Per germline, CDR1 MGHRA and CDR2 YSYEKL. CDR3 length: 16 residues. V shed 6 bases, J shed 4 bases, and the junction held 12 bases outside the gene matches. The CDR3 bases are TGCGCCAGCAGGTCGGGCGGGACAGGAGTGGCAGATACGCAGTATTTT. Translating gives CASRSGGTGVADTQYF.

This sequence joins TRBV4-1 and TRBJ1-2, with D unresolved. There are 14 residues in the CDR3. V was clipped by 0 bases and J by 2 bases, with 7 bases between them. Per germline, CDR1 MGHRA and CDR2 YSYEKL. The chain's CDR3 is CASSQDTVNYGYTF. CDR3 bases: TGCGCCAGCAGCCAAGACACGGTAAACTATGGCTACACCTTC.

V usage is TRBV4-3 and J usage is TRBJ2-7, with D possibly being TRBD2 (6 bases). The CDR3 is made up of 13 amino acids. Germline CDR1 and CDR2: LGHNA and YSLEER. Trimming left V 3 bases short and J 3 bases short, with 9 bases between. The chain's CDR3 is CASSQSGGYEQYF. The CDR3 DNA follows: TGCGCCAGCAGCCAGTCCGGGGGCTACGAGCAGTACTTC.

This clone was seen only a few times. The V gene is TRBV28, the J gene TRBJ2-2; 7 positions match TRBD2. The CDR3 runs to 16 residues. The germline CDR1 and CDR2 sequences are MDHEN and SYDVKM. V trimming: 4 bases; J trimming: 5 bases; junction bases outside the gene matches: 10. CDR3 region: CASSSTPGRKTGELFF. CDR3 coding DNA: TGTGCCAGCAGTTCAACGCCCGGGAGGAAAACCGGGGAGCTGTTTTTT.

The chain carries TRBV5-6 and TRBJ2-1; D unclear. There are 12 residues in the CDR3. Germline assignment: CDR1 SGHDT and CDR2 YYEEEE. Trimming removed 2 bases from V and 7 bases from J, with 7 bases in between. CDR3 protein: CASSFQTNEQFF. In DNA form, the CDR3 reads TGTGCCAGCAGCTTTCAGACAAATGAGCAGTTCTTC.

The chain links TRBV7-9 to TRBJ2-7; unclear D gene. Trimming cost V 0 bases and J 5 bases, with 11 bases left between them. This CDR3 comprises 14 residues. Germline values: CDR1 SEHNR, CDR2 FQNEAQ (reference sequence). CDR3 sequence: CASSLALLVDEQYF. DNA for the CDR3: TGTGCCAGCAGCTTAGCGCTCCTGGTAGACGAGCAGTACTTC.

This clone has only one observation. The chain recombines TRBV5-1 with TRBJ2-5; D remains unclear. Germline V gene data show CDR1 as SGHRS and CDR2 as YFSETQ. The CDR3 is 15 residues long. The V and J ends lost 6 bases and 5 bases respectively, with 20 bases between them. DNA of the CDR3: TGCGCCAGCAACCCCGCAGGTTTTGGATCGGAGACCCAGTACTTC. It is translated as CASNPAGFGSETQYF.

The rearrangement joins TRBV4-3 to TRBJ1-1, with TRBD1 as a possible D gene (6 bases). CDR1 is LGHNA and CDR2 is YSLEER in the germline V gene. CDR3 length: 15 residues. The ends were cut back, 4 bases at V and 3 bases at J, with 15 bases in the middle. The CDR3 DNA follows: TGCGCCAGCAGCCCCTCCGGGGGGGCTTACACTGAAGCTTTCTTT. As protein: CASSPSGGAYTEAFF.

This chain uses TRBV29-1 with TRBJ2-2; the match to TRBD1 covers 8 bases. The CDR3 sequence is 14 residues long. With 5 bases clipped from V and 1 base from J, the junction kept 3 bases outside the gene matches. The germline gives CDR1 SQVTM, CDR2 ANQGSEA. For the CDR3, the DNA is TGCAGCGTTTTGGGACAGGTGAACACCGGGGAGCTGTTTTTT. Translated, it gives CSVLGQVNTGELFF.

The V call is TRBV5-5, the J call TRBJ2-3, with TRBD2 matching over 13 bases. Trimming cost V 3 bases and J 0 bases; bases outside gene matches: 7. The CDR3 sequence is 18 residues long. Germline loops: CDR1 SGHKS, CDR2 YYEKEE (reference sequence). The CDR3 loop is CASSSGTSGIGSTDTQYF. Written as DNA, the CDR3 is TGTGCCAGCAGCTCCGGGACTAGCGGGATAGGTAGCACAGATACGCAGTATTTT.

The chain links TRBV18 to TRBJ1-2; the match to TRBD1 covers 7 bases. The CDR3 extends over 14 amino acids. V dropped 3 bases and J dropped 7; count of bases not matched to a gene: 8. Germline V CDR1 and CDR2: KGHSH, LQKENI. DNA of the CDR3: TGTGCCAGCTCACCTAGGGACAGCGGAGGTGGCTACACCTTC. It is translated as CASSPRDSGGGYTF.

J is TRBJ2-2 and V is TRBV6-5; D gene ambiguous. V lost 5 bases and J 6 bases, leaving 16 bases between the germline ends. The germline V gene has CDR1 MNHEY and CDR2 SVGAGI. The CDR3 is 15 residues long. The CDR3 protein is CASSPDGAGPGELFF. CDR3 sequence (DNA): TGTGCCAGCAGTCCCGACGGAGCTGGTCCCGGGGAGCTGTTTTTT.

The chain employs TRBV7-2 and TRBJ2-6; the match to TRBD1 covers 10 bases. This CDR3 region has 18 residues. Losses at the gene ends were 0 bases for V and 2 bases for J; bases not matched to a gene: 4. Germline CDR1 reads SGHTA; CDR2 reads FQGNSA. CDR3 sequence: CASSLAGTGVAGANVLTF. For the CDR3, the DNA is TGTGCCAGCAGCTTAGCCGGGACAGGGGTAGCTGGGGCCAACGTCCTGACTTTC.

The chain recombines TRBV6-2 or TRBV6-3 with TRBJ2-5; no clear D gene. CDR1 is MNHEY and CDR2 is SVGEGT in the germline V gene. The CDR3 is made up of 15 amino acids. Trimming cost V 4 bases and J 5 bases, with 17 bases left between them. The CDR3 sequence: CASSSPPLIIETQYF. CDR3 coding DNA: TGTGCCAGCAGTTCCCCCCCCCTAATTATTGAGACCCAGTACTTC.

This sequence joins TRBV7-9 and TRBJ1-1; TRBD1 matches 9 bases. The V and J ends lost 5 bases and 1 base, in that order; junction bases with no gene match: 2. The CDR3 has 14 residues. Germline V gene data show CDR1 as SEHNR and CDR2 as FQNEAQ (reference sequence). The CDR3 DNA reads as TGTGCCAGCAGCAGACAGGGGGAGAACACTGAAGCTTTCTTT. It yields the protein CASSRQGENTEAFF.

This chain connects TRBV28 to TRBJ1-1, with D possibly TRBD1 on 5 matching bases. The germline gives CDR1 MDHEN, CDR2 SYDVKM. The CDR3 is 14 amino acids. Trimming stripped 3 bases from V and 8 bases from J, with 16 bases between. The DNA for the CDR3 is TGTGCCAGCAGTTTGTATGGGGGAGGGGACGAAGCTTTCTTT. This codes for CASSLYGGGDEAFF.